This T cell receptor (beta chain) was found in a study of T cell repertoires in cytomegalovirus infection (dated by TCRdb to about 2019). About the full investigation: Alongside well-studied HLA-B-restricted epitopes, the peptide stimulations were aimed at recently identified HLA-C-restricted CMV epitopes, whose presentation resists viral immunomodulation. Donor HLA type was relevant to the analysis, because carriage of CMV infection together with the matching HLA type was indicated by public TCR beta signatures.

The run used an Illumina HiSeq 1500. The public sequencing data were trimmed at Q25 with fastp and processed into clonotypes with MiXCR by TCRdb, which kept only in-frame beta chains. Each CDR3 protein appears once, grouped with its most common genes and DNA. This sample lists hundreds of thousands of distinct CDR3 sequences; approximately 29% were detected once. About an eighth of the sample rests with the top ten. The sample's treatment or condition label, in plain terms: in vitro stimulation with specific CMV peptide epitopes to enrich CMV-specific T cells. This clonotype was recorded a few times. The antigen it recognizes is unknown. Base qualities are missing; no much larger clone stands one base away. The investigation overall reported the following: The ex vivo response was dominated by HLA-C-restricted CMV-specific TCR beta clonotypes, and the single most frequent clonotype in two of eight donors was supplied by these HLA-C-restricted clonotypes. In both this cohort and an independent approximately 350-donor cohort, the cumulative frequency of public TCR beta family members distinguished carriers of CMV infection plus the relevant HLA type.

V drops 8 bases and J drops 0 bases, leaving 25 bases in between. From its cysteine to its phenylalanine, the CDR3 spans 19 amino acids. Only the CDR3 DNA is retained, 57 bases long and in frame from the first base. The V and J genes are TRBV12-3 or TRBV12-4 and TRBJ2-2; a tentative D call is TRBD2 (5 bases match). This clonotype originated in a human donor in good health (CMV status not recorded). Some clones in this sample may be carry-over from other donors' samples. Sequencing used cultured CD8+ T cells from PBMCs, obtained from culture after CMV antigen stimulation. In nucleotides, the sequence is TGTGCCAGCCGTCCAAACCCCCAAGGAGTAGCGACGAACACCGGGGAGCTGTTTTTT. It encodes CASRPNPQGVATNTGELFF.